This TCR beta chain was obtained from a study of high-grade serous ovarian cancer treatment subgroups. Study information: On average, approximately 15,000 reads and 6,500 to 8,000 unique TCR beta rearrangements were obtained per sample.

Using immunoSEQ multiplex PCR, the repertoire was profiled, and TCRdb retains in-frame clones only, with some absent. Of over 14,000 clones listed, 70% to 90% were seen once; the top ten hold 5% to 8%. Study outcomes and limitations: Different patients shared almost no repertoire; same-patient tumors shared roughly 0.095 to 0.85. Repertoire analysis covered CDR3 alone, not CDR1 or CDR2. TCR relatedness rose with neoantigen level and trended with mutation load.

Note on this clone: Its specificity is not known.

The tumor samples were collected prior to definitive surgery or chemotherapy. The sequencing input was tumor tissue. This sequence originates from a human donor with high-grade serous ovarian cancer.

This chain's CDR3 is CASSLRGLGQGSGNTIYF. DNA for the CDR3: TGTGCCAGCAGCTTGAGGGGGCTAGGACAGGGCTCTGGAAACACCATATATTTT. The chain is built from TRBV5-6 and TRBJ1-3, with TRBD1 identical over 8 bases. J gave up 0 bases and V 1 base, and 9 bases lay outside the gene matches. Germline-derived CDR1 and CDR2 are SGHDT and YYEEEE. The CDR3 is made up of 18 amino acids.